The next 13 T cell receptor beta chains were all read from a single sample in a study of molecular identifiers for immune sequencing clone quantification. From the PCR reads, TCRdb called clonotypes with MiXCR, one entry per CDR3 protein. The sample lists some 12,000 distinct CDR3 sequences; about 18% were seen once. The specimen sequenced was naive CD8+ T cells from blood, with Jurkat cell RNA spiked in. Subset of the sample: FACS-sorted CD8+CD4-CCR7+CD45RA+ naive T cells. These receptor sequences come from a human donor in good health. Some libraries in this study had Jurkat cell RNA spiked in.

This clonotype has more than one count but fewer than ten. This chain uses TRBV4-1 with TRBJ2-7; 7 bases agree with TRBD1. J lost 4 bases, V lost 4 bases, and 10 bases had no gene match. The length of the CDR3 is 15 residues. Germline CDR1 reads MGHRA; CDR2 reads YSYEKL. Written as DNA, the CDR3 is TGCGCCAGCAGCCTTATTCCGGGACAGACTTACGAGCAGTACTTC. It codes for CASSLIPGQTYEQYF.

This chain's CDR3 is CASTGGGNGYTF. The CDR3, as DNA: TGTGCCAGCACCGGCGGGGGGAACGGCTACACCTTC. This chain joins TRBV27 and TRBJ1-2, with a tentative D call TRBD1 (5 bases). The ends were cut back, 7 bases at V and 8 bases at J, with 14 bases in the middle. The germline CDR1 and CDR2 sequences are MNHEY and SMNVEV (reference sequence). This CDR3 is 12 amino acids long.

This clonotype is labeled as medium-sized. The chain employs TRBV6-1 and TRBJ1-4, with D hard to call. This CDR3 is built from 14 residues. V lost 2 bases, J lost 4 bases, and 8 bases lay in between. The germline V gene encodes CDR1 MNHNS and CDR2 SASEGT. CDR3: CASSERSGNEKLFF. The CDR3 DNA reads TGTGCCAGCAGTGAAAGGTCGGGTAATGAAAAACTGTTTTTT.

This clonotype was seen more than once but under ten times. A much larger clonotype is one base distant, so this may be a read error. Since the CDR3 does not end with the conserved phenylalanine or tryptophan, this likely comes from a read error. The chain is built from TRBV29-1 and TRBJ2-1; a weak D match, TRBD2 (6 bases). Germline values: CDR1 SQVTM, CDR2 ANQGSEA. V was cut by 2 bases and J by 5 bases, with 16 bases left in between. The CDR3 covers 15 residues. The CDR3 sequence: CSVELREREDNEQFY. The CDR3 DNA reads TGCAGCGTTGAATTGCGGGAACGGGAAGACAATGAGCAGTTCTAC.

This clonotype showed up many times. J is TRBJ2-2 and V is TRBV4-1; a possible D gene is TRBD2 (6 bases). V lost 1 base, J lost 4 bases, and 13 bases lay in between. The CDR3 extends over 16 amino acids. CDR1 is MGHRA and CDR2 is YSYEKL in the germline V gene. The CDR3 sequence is CASSQVAEQPTGELFF. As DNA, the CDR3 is TGCGCCAGCAGCCAAGTAGCGGAGCAGCCCACCGGGGAGCTGTTTTTT.

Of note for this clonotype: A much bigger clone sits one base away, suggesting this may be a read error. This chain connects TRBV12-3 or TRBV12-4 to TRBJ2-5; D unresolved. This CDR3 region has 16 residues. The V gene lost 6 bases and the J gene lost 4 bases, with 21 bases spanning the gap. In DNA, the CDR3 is TGTGCCAGCAGCCACCCCCGGGCCCATGGGTCAGAGACCCAGTACTTC. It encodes CASSHPRAHGSETQYF.

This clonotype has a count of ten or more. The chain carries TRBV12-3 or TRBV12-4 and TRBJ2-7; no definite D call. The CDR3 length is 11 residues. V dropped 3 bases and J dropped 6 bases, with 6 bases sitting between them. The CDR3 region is CASSLSSEQYF. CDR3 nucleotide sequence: TGTGCCAGCAGTTTGAGTAGCGAGCAGTACTTC.

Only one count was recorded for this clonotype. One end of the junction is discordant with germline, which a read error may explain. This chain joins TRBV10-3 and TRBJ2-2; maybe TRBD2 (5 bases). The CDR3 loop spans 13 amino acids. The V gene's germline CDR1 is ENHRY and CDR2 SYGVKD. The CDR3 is CAISEGNTGELSF. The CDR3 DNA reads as TGTGCCATCAGTGAAGGGAACACCGGGGAGCTGTCTTTT.

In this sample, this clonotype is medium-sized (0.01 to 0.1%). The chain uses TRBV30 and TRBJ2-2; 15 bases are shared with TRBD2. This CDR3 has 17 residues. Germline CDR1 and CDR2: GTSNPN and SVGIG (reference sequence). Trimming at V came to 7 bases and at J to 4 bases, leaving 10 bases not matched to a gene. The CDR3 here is CAFTGLAGGVVTGELFF. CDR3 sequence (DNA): TGTGCCTTTACCGGACTAGCGGGAGGGGTTGTCACCGGGGAGCTGTTTTTT. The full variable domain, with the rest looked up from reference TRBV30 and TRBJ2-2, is SQTIHQWPATLVQPVGSPLSLECTVEGTSNPNLYWYRQAAGRGLQLLFYSVGIGQISSEVPQNLSASRPQDRQFILSSKKLLLSDSGFYLCAFTGLAGGVVTGELFFGEGSRLTVL.

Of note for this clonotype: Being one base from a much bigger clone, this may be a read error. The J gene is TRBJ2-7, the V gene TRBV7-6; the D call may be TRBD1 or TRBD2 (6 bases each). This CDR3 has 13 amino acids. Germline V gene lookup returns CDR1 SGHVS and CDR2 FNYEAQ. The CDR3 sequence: CASSLNGGYGQYF. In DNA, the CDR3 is TGTGCCAGCAGCTTAAACGGGGGCTACGGGCAGTACTTC.

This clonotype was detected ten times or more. CDR3 amino acids: CASSQGGRTDTQYF. The CDR3 DNA follows: TGCGCCAGCAGCCAAGGGGGTCGTACAGATACGCAGTATTTT. The chain carries TRBV4-3 and TRBJ2-3; no clear D gene. Germline CDR1 reads LGHNA; CDR2 reads YSLEER. Between the trimmed V and J ends, which lost 1 base and 3 bases, there was a span of 8 bases. This CDR3 is built from 14 residues.

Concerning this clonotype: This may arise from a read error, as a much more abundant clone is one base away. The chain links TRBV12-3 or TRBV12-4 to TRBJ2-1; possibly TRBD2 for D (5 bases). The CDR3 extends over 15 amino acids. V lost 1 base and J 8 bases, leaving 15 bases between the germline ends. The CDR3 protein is CASSLVRRASDEQFF. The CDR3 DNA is TGTGCCAGCAGTTTAGTTCGGCGGGCTTCGGATGAGCAGTTCTTC.

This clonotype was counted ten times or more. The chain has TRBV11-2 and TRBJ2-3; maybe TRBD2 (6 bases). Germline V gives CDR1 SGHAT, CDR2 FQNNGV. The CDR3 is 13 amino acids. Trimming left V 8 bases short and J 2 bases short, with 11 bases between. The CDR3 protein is CASLGGDTDTQYF. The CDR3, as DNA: TGTGCCAGCTTGGGAGGAGACACAGATACGCAGTATTTT. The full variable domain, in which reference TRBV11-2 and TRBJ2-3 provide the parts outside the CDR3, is EAGVAQSPRYKIIEKRQSVAFWCNPISGHATLYWYQQILGQGPKLLIQFQNNGVVDDSQLPKDRFSAERLKGVDSTLKIQPAKLEDSAVYLCASLGGDTDTQYFGPGTRLTVL.